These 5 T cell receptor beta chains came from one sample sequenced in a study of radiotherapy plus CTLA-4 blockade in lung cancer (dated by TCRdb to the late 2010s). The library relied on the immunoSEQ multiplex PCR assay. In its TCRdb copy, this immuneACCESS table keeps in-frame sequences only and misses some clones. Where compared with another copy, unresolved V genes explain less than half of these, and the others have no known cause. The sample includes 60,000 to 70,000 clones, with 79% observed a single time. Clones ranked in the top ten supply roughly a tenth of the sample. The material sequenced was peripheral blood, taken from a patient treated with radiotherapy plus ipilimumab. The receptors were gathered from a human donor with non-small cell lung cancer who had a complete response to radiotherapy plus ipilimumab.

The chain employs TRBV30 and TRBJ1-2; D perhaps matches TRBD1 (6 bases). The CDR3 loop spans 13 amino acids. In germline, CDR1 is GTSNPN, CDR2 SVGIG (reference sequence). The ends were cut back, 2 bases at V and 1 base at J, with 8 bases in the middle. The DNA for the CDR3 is TGTGCCTGGAGTCGGGACAATAACTATGGCTACACCTTC. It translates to CAWSRDNNYGYTF.

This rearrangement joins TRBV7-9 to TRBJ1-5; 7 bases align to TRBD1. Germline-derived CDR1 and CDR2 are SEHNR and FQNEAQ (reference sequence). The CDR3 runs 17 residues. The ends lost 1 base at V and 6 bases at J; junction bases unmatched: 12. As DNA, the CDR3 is TGTGCCAGCAGCTTAGGCACTGGGGACAGTTCGGGTCAGCCCCAGCATTTT. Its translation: CASSLGTGDSSGQPQHF.

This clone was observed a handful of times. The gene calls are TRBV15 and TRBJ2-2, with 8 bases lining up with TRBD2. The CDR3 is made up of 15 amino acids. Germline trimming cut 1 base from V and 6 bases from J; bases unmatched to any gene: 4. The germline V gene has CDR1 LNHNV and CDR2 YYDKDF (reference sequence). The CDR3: CATSRAGGRPGELFF. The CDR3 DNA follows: TGTGCCACCAGCAGAGCGGGGGGGCGTCCCGGGGAGCTGTTTTTT. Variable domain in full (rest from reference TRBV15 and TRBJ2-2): DAMVIQNPRYQVTQFGKPVTLSCSQTLNHNVMYWYQQKSSQAPKLLFHYYDKDFNNEADTPDNFQSRRPNTSFCFLDIRSPGLGDTAMYLCATSRAGGRPGELFFGEGSRLTVL.

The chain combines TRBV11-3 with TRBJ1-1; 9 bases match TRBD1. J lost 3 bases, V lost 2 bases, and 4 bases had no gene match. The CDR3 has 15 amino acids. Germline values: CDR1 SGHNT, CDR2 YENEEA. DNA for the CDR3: TGTGCCAGCAGCTTATTACGGGACAGGGACACTGAAGCTTTCTTT. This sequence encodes CASSLLRDRDTEAFF.

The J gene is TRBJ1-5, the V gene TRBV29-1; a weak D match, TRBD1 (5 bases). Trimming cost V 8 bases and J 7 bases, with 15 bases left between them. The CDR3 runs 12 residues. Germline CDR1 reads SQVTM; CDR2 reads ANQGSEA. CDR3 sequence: CSKPWGEQPQHF. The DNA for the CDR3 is TGCAGCAAGCCTTGGGGGGAGCAGCCCCAGCATTTT.